This T cell receptor beta chain originates from a study of blood T cell repertoires in COVID-19. Study-level information: Some COVID-19 samples were acute and others convalescent; all came from the United States, Italy and Spain. T cells, B-cell-depleted T cells, or PBMCs supplied cDNA or gDNA.

The CDR3 extends over 15 amino acids. Germline CDR1 LNHDA, CDR2 SQIVND (reference sequence). Original methodology: Reference gene primer amplification gave nucleated cell count estimates. Some clones are missing from TCRdb's copy, which holds only in-frame ones; the method was immunoSEQ multiplex PCR. D and trimming come from the DNA, and the V and J calls and clone size come from that table. The profile shows approximately 210,000 clones, around 85% of them singletons. On this clone: Sequence at one end of the junction differs from germline and may be a read error.

This sequence was found in a man aged 40-49 years with acute or convalescent COVID-19. The genes are TRBV19 and TRBJ1-2, with TRBD1 identical over 9 bases. The sample comprised peripheral blood. For the CDR3, the DNA is TGTGCCAGCAGTACAGGGGGCGTATGGGACTATGGCTACACCTTC. It yields the protein CASSTGGVWDYGYTF.